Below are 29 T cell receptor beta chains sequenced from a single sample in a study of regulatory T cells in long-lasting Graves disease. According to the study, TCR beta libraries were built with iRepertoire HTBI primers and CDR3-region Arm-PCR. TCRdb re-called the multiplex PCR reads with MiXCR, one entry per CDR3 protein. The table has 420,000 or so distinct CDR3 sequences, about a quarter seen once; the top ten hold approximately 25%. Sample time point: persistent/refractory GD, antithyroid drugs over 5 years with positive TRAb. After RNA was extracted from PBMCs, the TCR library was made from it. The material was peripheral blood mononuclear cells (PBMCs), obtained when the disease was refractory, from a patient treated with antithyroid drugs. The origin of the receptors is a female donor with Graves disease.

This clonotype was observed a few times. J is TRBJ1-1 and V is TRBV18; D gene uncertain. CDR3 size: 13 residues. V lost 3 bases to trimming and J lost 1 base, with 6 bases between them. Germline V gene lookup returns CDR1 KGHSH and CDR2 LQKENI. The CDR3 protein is CASSPSQNTEAFF. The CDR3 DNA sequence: TGTGCCAGCTCACCCAGTCAGAACACTGAAGCTTTCTTT.

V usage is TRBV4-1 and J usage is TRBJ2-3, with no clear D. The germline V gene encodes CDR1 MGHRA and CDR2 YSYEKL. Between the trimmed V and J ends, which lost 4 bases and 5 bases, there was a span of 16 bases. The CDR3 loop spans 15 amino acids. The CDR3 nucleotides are TGCGCCAGCAGCCCCCTCGGTGATGGGGAAGATACGCAGTATTTT. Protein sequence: CASSPLGDGEDTQYF.

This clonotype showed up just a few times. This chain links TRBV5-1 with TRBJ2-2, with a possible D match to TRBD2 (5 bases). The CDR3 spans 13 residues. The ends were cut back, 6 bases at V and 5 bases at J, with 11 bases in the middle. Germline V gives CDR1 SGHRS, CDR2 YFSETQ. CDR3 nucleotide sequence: TGCGCCAGCAACCAAGGGAGAACCGGGGAGCTGTTTTTT. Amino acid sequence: CASNQGRTGELFF.

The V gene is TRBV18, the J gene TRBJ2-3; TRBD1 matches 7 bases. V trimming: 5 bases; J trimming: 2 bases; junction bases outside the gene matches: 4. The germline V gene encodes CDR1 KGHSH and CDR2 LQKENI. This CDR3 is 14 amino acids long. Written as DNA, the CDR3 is TGTGCCAGCTCATCCGGGACAGACACAGATACGCAGTATTTT. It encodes CASSSGTDTDTQYF.

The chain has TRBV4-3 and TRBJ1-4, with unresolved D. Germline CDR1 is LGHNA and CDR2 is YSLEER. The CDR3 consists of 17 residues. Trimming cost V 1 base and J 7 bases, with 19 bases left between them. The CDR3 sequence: CASSQAPGLASLEKLFF. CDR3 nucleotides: TGCGCCAGCAGCCAAGCGCCGGGATTGGCCTCCCTTGAAAAACTGTTTTTT.

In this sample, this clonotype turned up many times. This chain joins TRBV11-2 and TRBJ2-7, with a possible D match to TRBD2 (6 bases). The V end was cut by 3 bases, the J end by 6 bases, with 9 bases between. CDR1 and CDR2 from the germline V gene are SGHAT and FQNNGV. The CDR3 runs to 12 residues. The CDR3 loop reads CASSFMEGEQYF. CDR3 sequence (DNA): TGTGCCAGCAGCTTTATGGAGGGCGAGCAGTACTTC.

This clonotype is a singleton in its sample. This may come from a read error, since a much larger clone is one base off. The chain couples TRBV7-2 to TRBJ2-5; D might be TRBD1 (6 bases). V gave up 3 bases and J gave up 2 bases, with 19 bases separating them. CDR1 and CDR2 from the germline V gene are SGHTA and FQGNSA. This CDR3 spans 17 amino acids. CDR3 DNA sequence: TGTGCCAGCAGCTTTGGTGCACGCCCGGACAGACAAGAGACCCAGTACTTC. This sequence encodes CASSFGARPDRQETQYF.

CDR3 coding DNA: TGTGCCAGCAGCTCGCAGGGTTGGTACGAGCAGTACTTC. Translating it yields CASSSQGWYEQYF. The chain uses TRBV7-8 and TRBJ2-7; a weak D match, TRBD1 (5 bases). V lost 4 bases and J lost 4, with 11 bases in between. The germline V gene has CDR1 SGHVS and CDR2 FQNEAQ. CDR3 length: 13 residues.

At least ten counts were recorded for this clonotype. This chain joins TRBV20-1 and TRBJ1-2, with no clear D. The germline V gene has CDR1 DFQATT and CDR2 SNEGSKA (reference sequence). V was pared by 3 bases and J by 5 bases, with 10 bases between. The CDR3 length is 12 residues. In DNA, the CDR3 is TGCAGTGCTAGGGTTGGAAGTTATGGCTACACCTTC. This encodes CSARVGSYGYTF.

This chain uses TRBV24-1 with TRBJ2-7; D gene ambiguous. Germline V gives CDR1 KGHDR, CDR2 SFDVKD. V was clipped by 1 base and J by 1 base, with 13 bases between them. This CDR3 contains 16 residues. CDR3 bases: TGTGCCACCAGTGATTTCGCCTCGGACGGTTCCTACGAGCAGTACTTC. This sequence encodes CATSDFASDGSYEQYF.

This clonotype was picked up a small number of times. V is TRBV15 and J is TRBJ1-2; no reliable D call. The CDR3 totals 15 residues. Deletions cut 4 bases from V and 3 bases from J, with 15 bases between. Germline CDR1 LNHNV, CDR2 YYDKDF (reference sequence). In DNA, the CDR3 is TGTGCCACCAGCACAAAACCCACTGCCTACTATGGCTACACCTTC. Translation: CATSTKPTAYYGYTF.

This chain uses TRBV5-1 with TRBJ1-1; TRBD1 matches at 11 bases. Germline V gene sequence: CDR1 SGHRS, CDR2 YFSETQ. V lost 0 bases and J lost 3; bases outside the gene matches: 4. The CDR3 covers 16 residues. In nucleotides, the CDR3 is TGCGCCAGCAGCTTGGGGACAGGGGGCATGTACACTGAAGCTTTCTTT. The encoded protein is CASSLGTGGMYTEAFF.

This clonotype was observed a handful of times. CDR3 DNA sequence: TGCGCCAGCAGCCAAGCCGGACGGACCTCCTACGAGCAGTACTTC. The encoded protein is CASSQAGRTSYEQYF. V and J are TRBV4-1 and TRBJ2-7; D uncertain. The CDR3 length is 15 residues. Germline CDR1 reads MGHRA; CDR2 reads YSYEKL. V was shortened by 1 base and J by 0 bases, with 10 bases between the two germline ends.

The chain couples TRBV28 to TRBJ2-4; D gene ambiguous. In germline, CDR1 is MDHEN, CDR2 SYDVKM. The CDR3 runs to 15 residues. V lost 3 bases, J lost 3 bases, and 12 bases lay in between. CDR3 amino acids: CASSFEGSGKNIQYF. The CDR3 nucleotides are TGTGCCAGCAGTTTTGAAGGGTCGGGCAAAAACATTCAGTACTTC.

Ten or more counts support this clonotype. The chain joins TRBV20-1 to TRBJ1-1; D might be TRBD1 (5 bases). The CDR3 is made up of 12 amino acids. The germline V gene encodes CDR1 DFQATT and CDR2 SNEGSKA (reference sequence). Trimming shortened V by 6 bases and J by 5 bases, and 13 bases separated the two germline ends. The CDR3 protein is CSAWGLGTEAFF. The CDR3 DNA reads TGCAGTGCATGGGGGTTGGGTACTGAAGCTTTCTTT.

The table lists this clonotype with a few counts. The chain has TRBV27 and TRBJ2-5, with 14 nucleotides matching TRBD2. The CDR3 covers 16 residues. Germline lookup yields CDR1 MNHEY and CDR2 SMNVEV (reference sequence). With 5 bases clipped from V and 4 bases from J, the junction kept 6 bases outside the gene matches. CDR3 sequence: CASSLRLAGGAETQYF. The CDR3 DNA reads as TGTGCCAGCAGTCTACGACTAGCGGGAGGGGCAGAGACCCAGTACTTC.

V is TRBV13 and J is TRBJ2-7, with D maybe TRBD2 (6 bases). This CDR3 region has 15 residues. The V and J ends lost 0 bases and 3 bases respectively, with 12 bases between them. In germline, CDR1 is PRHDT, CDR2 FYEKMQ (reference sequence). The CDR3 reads CASSLGFSGNYEQYF. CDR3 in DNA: TGTGCCAGCAGCTTAGGTTTTAGCGGCAACTACGAGCAGTACTTC.

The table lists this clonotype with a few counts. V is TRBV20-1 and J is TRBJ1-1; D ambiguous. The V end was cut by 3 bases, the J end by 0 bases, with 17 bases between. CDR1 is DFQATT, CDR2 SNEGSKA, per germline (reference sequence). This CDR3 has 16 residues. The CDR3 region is CSASANAKLMNTEAFF. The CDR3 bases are TGCAGTGCTAGCGCAAATGCCAAGTTGATGAACACTGAAGCTTTCTTT.

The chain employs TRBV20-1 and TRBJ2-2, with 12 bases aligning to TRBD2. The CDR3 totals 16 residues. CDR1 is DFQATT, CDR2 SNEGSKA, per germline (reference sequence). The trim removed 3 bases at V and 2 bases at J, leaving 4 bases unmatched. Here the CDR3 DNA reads TGCAGTGCTAGTCCTAGCGGGAGGGTTAACACCGGGGAGCTGTTTTTT. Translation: CSASPSGRVNTGELFF.

CDR3 nucleotides: TGCAGTGCTAGAATGGGGGATCAGCCCCAGCATTTT. This codes for CSARMGDQPQHF. The V and J genes are TRBV20-1 and TRBJ1-5, with a possible D match to TRBD1 (5 bases). Germline V CDR1 and CDR2: DFQATT, SNEGSKA (reference sequence). V lost 2 bases, J lost 5 bases, and 7 bases lay in between. This CDR3 region has 12 residues.

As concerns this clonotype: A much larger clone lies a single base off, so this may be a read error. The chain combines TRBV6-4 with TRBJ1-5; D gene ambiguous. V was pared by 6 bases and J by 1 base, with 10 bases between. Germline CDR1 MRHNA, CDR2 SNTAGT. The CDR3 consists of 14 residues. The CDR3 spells CASRPPVSNQPQHF. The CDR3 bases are TGTGCCAGCAGACCACCAGTGAGCAATCAGCCCCAGCATTTT.

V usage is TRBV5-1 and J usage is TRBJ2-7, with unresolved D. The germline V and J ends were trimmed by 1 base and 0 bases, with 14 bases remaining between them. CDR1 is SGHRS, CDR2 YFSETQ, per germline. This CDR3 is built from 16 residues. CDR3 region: CASSLKGSLSSYEQYF. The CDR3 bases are TGCGCCAGCAGCTTGAAAGGCAGCCTCAGCTCCTACGAGCAGTACTTC.

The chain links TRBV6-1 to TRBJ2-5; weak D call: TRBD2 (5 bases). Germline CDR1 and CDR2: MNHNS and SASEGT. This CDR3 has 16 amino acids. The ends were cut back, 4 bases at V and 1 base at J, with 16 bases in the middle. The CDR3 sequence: CASSGLRGAVQETQYF. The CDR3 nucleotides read TGTGCCAGCAGTGGCCTCCGGGGAGCTGTCCAAGAGACCCAGTACTTC.

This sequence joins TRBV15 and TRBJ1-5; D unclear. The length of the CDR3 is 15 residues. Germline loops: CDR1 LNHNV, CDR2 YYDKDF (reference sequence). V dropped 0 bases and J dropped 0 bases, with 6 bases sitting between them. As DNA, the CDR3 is TGTGCCACCAGCAGAGACCCGAGTAGCAATCAGCCCCAGCATTTT. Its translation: CATSRDPSSNQPQHF.

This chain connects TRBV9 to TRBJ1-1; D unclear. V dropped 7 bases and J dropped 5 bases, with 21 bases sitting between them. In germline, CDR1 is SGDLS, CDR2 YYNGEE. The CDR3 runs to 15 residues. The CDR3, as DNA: TGTGCCAGCGGCGCTATAGATAGACTAGGGACTGAAGCTTTCTTT. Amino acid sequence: CASGAIDRLGTEAFF.

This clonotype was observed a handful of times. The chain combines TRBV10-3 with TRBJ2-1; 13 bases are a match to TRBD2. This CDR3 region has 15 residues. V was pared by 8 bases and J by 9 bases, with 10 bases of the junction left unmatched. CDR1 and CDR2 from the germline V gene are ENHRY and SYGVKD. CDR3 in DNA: TGTGCCATCGGGGGAGGGACTAGCGGGATTAGTGAGCAGTTCTTC. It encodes CAIGGGTSGISEQFF.

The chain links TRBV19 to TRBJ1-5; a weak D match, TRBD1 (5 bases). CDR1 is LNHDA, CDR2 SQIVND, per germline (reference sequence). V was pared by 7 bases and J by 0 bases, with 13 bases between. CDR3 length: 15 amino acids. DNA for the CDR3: TGTGCCAGTACCCGGGGGACCTATAGCAATCAGCCCCAGCATTTT. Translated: CASTRGTYSNQPQHF. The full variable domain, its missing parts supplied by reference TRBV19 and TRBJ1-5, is DGGITQSPKYLFRKEGQNVTLSCEQNLNHDAMYWYRQDPGQGLRLIYYSQIVNDFQKGDIAEGYSVSREKKESFPLTVTSAQKNPTAFYLCASTRGTYSNQPQHFGDGTRLSIL.

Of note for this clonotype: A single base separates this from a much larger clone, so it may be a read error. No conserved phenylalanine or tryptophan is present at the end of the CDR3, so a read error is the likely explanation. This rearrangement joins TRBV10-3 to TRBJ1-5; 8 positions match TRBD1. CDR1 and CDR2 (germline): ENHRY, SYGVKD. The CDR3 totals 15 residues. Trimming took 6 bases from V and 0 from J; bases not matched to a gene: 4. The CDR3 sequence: CAISQDRDSNQPQHL. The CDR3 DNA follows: TGTGCCATCAGCCAGGACAGGGATAGCAATCAGCCCCAGCATCTT.

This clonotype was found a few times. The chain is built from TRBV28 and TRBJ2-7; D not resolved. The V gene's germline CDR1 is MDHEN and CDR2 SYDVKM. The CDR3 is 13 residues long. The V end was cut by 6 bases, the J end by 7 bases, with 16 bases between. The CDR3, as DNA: TGTGCCAGCAGCCGCCCCCCTTATCGAGAGCAGTACTTC. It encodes CASSRPPYREQYF.